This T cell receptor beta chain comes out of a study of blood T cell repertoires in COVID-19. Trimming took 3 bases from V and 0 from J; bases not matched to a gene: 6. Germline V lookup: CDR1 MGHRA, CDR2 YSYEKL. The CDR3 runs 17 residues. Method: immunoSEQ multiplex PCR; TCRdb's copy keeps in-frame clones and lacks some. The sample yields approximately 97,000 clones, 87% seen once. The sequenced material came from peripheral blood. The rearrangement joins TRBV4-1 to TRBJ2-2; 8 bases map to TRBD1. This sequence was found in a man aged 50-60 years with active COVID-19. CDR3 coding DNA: TGCGCCAGCAGCCAGGGGCCGGGACAGGCGAACACCGGGGAGCTGTTTTTT. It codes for CASSQGPGQANTGELFF.